This entry lists 5 T cell receptor beta chains sequenced from one sample in a study of blood T cell repertoires in COVID-19. Here immunoSEQ multiplex PCR was the method, and the copy in TCRdb shows in-frame clones only, minus some. The repertoire has about 210,000 clones, 80% to 90% of them found once; the top ten carry 2.5%. Material for sequencing was peripheral blood. These receptors came from a woman aged 40 to 50 with active or convalescent COVID-19.

The genes are TRBV6-5 and TRBJ2-1; 9 bases map to TRBD1. With 10 bases clipped from V and 7 bases from J, the junction kept 11 bases outside the gene matches. This CDR3 region has 14 residues. Germline CDR1 reads MNHEY; CDR2 reads SVGAGI. As DNA, the CDR3 is TGTGCCACCCAACCGGGGACAGGGTATAATGAGCAGTTCTTC. Its protein product is CATQPGTGYNEQFF.

J is TRBJ2-5 and V is TRBV4-2; 9 bases are shared with TRBD2. CDR1 LGHNA and CDR2 YNFKEQ come from the germline V gene. The ends lost 2 bases at V and 1 base at J; junction bases unmatched: 11. This CDR3 contains 18 residues. CDR3 nucleotides: TGTGCCAGCAGCCAAAGGAGAGCGGCTAGCGGGGTCCAAGAGACCCAGTACTTC. Protein product: CASSQRRAASGVQETQYF.

This rearrangement joins TRBV19 to TRBJ2-3; 11 bases agree with TRBD2. This CDR3 comprises 16 residues. The junction had 1 base not matched to a gene; V was cut back by 2 bases and J by 0 bases. Germline CDR1 is LNHDA and CDR2 is SQIVND (reference sequence). The CDR3 is CASSIIAGGSTDTQYF. CDR3 sequence (DNA): TGTGCCAGTAGTATAATAGCGGGAGGGAGCACAGATACGCAGTATTTT.

This clone was detected only a few times. The chain uses TRBV29-1 and TRBJ2-1; TRBD1 aligns across 9 bases. J was trimmed by 2 bases and V by 1 base; bases with no gene match: 18. The CDR3 spans 20 residues. CDR1 is SQVTM, CDR2 ANQGSEA, per germline. Here the CDR3 reads CSVEGYEGQGRQIPYNEQFF. CDR3 DNA: TGCAGCGTTGAAGGGTATGAGGGACAGGGTCGACAGATCCCCTACAATGAGCAGTTCTTC.

The rearrangement links TRBV28 to TRBJ2-7; 11 bases align to TRBD2. J gave up 5 bases and V 2 bases, and 5 bases lay outside the gene matches. The CDR3 is 15 residues long. The germline V gene has CDR1 MDHEN and CDR2 SYDVKM. The CDR3 loop is CASSLPSGGNHEQYF. CDR3 bases: TGTGCCAGCAGTTTACCTAGCGGGGGGAACCACGAGCAGTACTTC.